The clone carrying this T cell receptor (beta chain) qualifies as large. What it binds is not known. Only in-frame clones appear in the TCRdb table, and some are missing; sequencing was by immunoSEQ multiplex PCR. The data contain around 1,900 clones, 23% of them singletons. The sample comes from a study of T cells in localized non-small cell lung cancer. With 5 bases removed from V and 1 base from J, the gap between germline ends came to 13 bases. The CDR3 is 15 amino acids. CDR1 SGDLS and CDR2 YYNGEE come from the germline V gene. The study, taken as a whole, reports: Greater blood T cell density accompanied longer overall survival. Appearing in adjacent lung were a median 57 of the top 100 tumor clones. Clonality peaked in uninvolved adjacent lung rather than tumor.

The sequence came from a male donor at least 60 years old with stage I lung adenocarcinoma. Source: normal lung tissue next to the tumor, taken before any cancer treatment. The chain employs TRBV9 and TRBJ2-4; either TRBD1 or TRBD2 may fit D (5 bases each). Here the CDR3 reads CASSDYRQAKNIQYF. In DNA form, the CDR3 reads TGTGCCAGCAGTGACTACAGGCAGGCCAAAAACATTCAGTACTTC.